This T cell receptor beta chain comes out of a study of control samples from healthy donors and cancer patients. This CDR3 is built from 14 residues. V shed 3 bases and J shed 6 bases, with 11 bases lying between them. Germline loops: CDR1 LGHDT, CDR2 YNNKEL (reference sequence). The method was immunoSEQ multiplex PCR; TCRdb's version includes in-frame clones alone and lacks a portion of them. The repertoire includes 85,000 to 110,000 clones, around 89% of them detected once, and 15% to 20% sits in the top ten. This clonotype originated in a man between 60 and 75 years old with lung cancer. The sequencing sample was made of PBMCs. V gene TRBV3-1 (or the pseudogene TRBV3-2) combines with J gene TRBJ2-2; tentatively, D is TRBD2 (6 bases). CDR3 loop: CASSHAGRSGELFF. In nucleotides, the CDR3 is TGTGCCAGCAGCCACGCAGGGAGGTCCGGGGAGCTGTTTTTT.